This TCR beta chain was retrieved from a study of blood T cell repertoires in COVID-19. At the level of the study: Acute and convalescent COVID-19 samples came from the United States, Italy and Spain. T cells, B-cell-depleted T cells, or PBMCs supplied cDNA or gDNA.

V lost 9 bases, J lost 0 bases, and 11 bases lay in between. The V gene's germline CDR1 is WSHSY and CDR2 SAAADI. The CDR3 runs 14 residues. Recruits, aged 18 to 89 years, lived in 20 to 30 US areas. The protocol was immunoSEQ multiplex PCR, while the TCRdb copy is restricted to in-frame clones and leaves out a portion. This sample has approximately 250,000 clones, with 80% to 90% found just once. Input material: PBMCs or T cells enriched from blood (not recorded which). This chain connects TRBV10-2 to TRBJ2-2; D gene uncertain. The sequence derives from a woman in her thirties with acute COVID-19. The CDR3 reads CARADSANTGELFF. The CDR3 DNA reads TGCGCCAGAGCTGACTCCGCGAACACCGGGGAGCTGTTTTTT.